These 31 T cell receptor beta chains were all obtained from the same sample, sequenced in a study of blood T cells in healthy people across ages. It was with a sample-barcoded 5' primer and a J-beta primer mix that a second PCR of roughly 6 to 12 cycles was run. In TCRdb, the 5' RACE reads were re-called with MiXCR into one record per CDR3 protein. The sample consists of 600,000 to 850,000 distinct CDR3 sequences, around 25% of them appearing once. The sample also formed part of further work on T cells of mothers and their children.

The sequenced sample consisted of blood. The receptors here all came from a boy younger than 18 in good health.

This chain links TRBV7-6 with TRBJ1-1; D is uncertain. The CDR3 spans 12 residues. The germline CDR1 and CDR2 sequences are SGHVS and FNYEAQ. Trimming took off 8 bases at V and 4 bases at J, with 11 bases between the two ends. The CDR3 is CASLGSGTEAFF. The CDR3 coding sequence is TGTGCCAGCTTGGGGAGTGGCACTGAAGCTTTCTTT.

V usage is TRBV27 and J usage is TRBJ2-5; perhaps TRBD2 as D (6 bases). V gave up 3 bases and J gave up 4 bases, with 9 bases separating them. The CDR3 is 13 residues long. Looked up from germline, CDR1 is MNHEY and CDR2 is SMNVEV (reference sequence). This chain's CDR3 is CASSFGSAETQYF. The CDR3 nucleotides read TGTGCCAGCAGTTTCGGGAGTGCAGAGACCCAGTACTTC.

The genes are TRBV6-2 or TRBV6-3 and TRBJ1-2, with D possibly matching TRBD1 (6 bases). The V gene's germline CDR1 is MNHEY and CDR2 SVGEGT. Trimming cost V 2 bases and J 4 bases, with 11 bases left between them. This CDR3 has 14 residues. The CDR3 reads CASSYPDRTYGYTF. CDR3 DNA: TGTGCCAGCAGTTACCCCGACAGGACCTATGGCTACACCTTC.

This chain joins TRBV4-1 and TRBJ2-7; 10 bases map to TRBD1. CDR1 and CDR2 (germline): MGHRA, YSYEKL. V lost 4 bases to trimming and J lost 7 bases; unmatched junction nucleotides: 10. The CDR3 is 15 residues long. The CDR3 DNA is TGCGCCAGCAGCCCCCTTGGGACAGGGGTGGGGGAGCAGTACTTC. Encoded protein: CASSPLGTGVGEQYF.

The chain employs TRBV7-9 and TRBJ2-7; D may be TRBD1 (5 bases). This CDR3 has 14 residues. V was clipped by 2 bases and J by 5 bases, with 13 bases between them. Germline V gene lookup returns CDR1 SEHNR and CDR2 FQNEAQ (reference sequence). CDR3 bases: TGTGCCAGCAGCTTAATGGCAGGGCCGAACGAGCAGTACTTC. Its translation is CASSLMAGPNEQYF.

The V and J genes are TRBV12-3 or TRBV12-4 and TRBJ2-1; perhaps D is TRBD1 or TRBD2 (5 bases each). The length of the CDR3 is 13 residues. Trimming removed 6 bases from V and 9 bases from J, with 15 bases in between. The CDR3 bases are TGTGCCAGCAGCCTGGGGACGGCGAGTGAGCAGTTCTTC. Protein sequence: CASSLGTASEQFF.

This clonotype has only a few counts. The chain has TRBV20-1 and TRBJ2-7; tentatively, D is TRBD2 (5 bases). The CDR3 loop spans 17 amino acids. The germline V and J ends were trimmed by 1 base and 0 bases, with 19 bases remaining between them. Germline CDR1 DFQATT, CDR2 SNEGSKA (reference sequence). The CDR3 nucleotides are TGCAGTGCTAGAGGGCCGGATTTACGGGGAAGCTCCTACGAGCAGTACTTC. This translates into CSARGPDLRGSSYEQYF.

This rearrangement joins TRBV19 to TRBJ1-1; perhaps TRBD1 as D (5 bases). The ends were cut back, 1 base at V and 2 bases at J, with 8 bases in the middle. The germline CDR1 and CDR2 sequences are LNHDA and SQIVND (reference sequence). CDR3 length equals 14 residues. CDR3: CASSIAGTNTEAFF. The CDR3 DNA reads TGTGCCAGTAGTATAGCAGGGACCAACACTGAAGCTTTCTTT. The variable domain in full, completed from reference TRBV19 and TRBJ1-1, reads DGGITQSPKYLFRKEGQNVTLSCEQNLNHDAMYWYRQDPGQGLRLIYYSQIVNDFQKGDIAEGYSVSREKKESFPLTVTSAQKNPTAFYLCASSIAGTNTEAFFGQGTRLTVV.

The J gene is TRBJ2-1, the V gene TRBV12-3 or TRBV12-4; the D is unclear. Trimming removed 6 bases at V and 0 bases at J, with 12 bases between. The CDR3 is 15 amino acids. The CDR3 loop reads CASSQPMGSYNEQFF. The DNA of the CDR3 is TGTGCCAGCAGCCAACCTATGGGCTCCTACAATGAGCAGTTCTTC.

The chain recombines TRBV28 with TRBJ2-7; 8 nucleotides align to TRBD1. The germline gives CDR1 MDHEN, CDR2 SYDVKM. CDR3 size: 14 residues. Trimming cost V 7 bases and J 3 bases; bases outside gene matches: 8. CDR3 sequence: CASTFTDRGYEQYF. The CDR3 region has the DNA TGTGCCAGCACGTTCACAGACAGGGGCTACGAGCAGTACTTC.

This clonotype was seen more than once but under ten times. V usage is TRBV5-1 and J usage is TRBJ2-5; TRBD2 agrees at 16 bases. The tail of the sequence fits TRBJ2-7 better, so the J call may be wrong. This CDR3 has 18 residues. From germline, CDR1 is SGHRS and CDR2 YFSETQ. This CDR3 is CASSLVPGTSGRAYEQYF. The DNA of the CDR3 is TGCGCCAGCAGCTTAGTTCCGGGGACTAGCGGGAGGGCTTACGAGCAGTACTTC.

This CDR3 reads CASSVGPTTDTQYF. The CDR3 DNA follows: TGTGCCAGCAGTGTTGGCCCAACCACAGATACGCAGTATTTT. The chain links TRBV6-4 to TRBJ2-3; D uncertain. Per the germline V gene, CDR1 is MRHNA and CDR2 is SNTAGT. This CDR3 contains 14 residues. The V end was cut by 4 bases, the J end by 2 bases, with 10 bases between.

This sequence joins TRBV25-1 and TRBJ1-2; 7 bases are a match to TRBD1. The ends lost 1 base at V and 2 bases at J; junction bases unmatched: 1. Germline loops: CDR1 MGHDK, CDR2 SYGVNS. CDR3 size: 14 residues. CDR3 nucleotide sequence: TGTGCCAGCAGTGAATCGGACAGGAACTATGGCTACACCTTC. Its protein is CASSESDRNYGYTF.

The chain joins TRBV29-1 to TRBJ1-2; D ambiguous. This CDR3 contains 15 residues. The V gene's germline CDR1 is SQVTM and CDR2 ANQGSEA. V was shortened by 5 bases and J by 0 bases, with 16 bases between the two germline ends. Here the CDR3 reads CSVLGWNRANYGYTF. Here the CDR3 DNA reads TGCAGCGTTCTAGGGTGGAATCGAGCTAACTATGGCTACACCTTC.

This clonotype was seen a few times. The chain recombines TRBV9 with TRBJ2-1; TRBD2 matches at 8 bases. The trim removed 4 bases at V and 6 bases at J, leaving 9 bases unmatched. Germline V CDR1 and CDR2: SGDLS, YYNGEE. This CDR3 has 15 amino acids. The CDR3 here is CASSPPPGGVNEQFF. In nucleotides, the CDR3 is TGTGCCAGCAGCCCCCCCCCGGGAGGGGTCAATGAGCAGTTCTTC.

A note on this clonotype: Germline is not matched at one junction end, which may reflect a read error. This chain connects TRBV20-1 to TRBJ2-3; 11 nucleotides line up with TRBD2. Germline CDR1 reads DFQATT; CDR2 reads SNEGSKA (reference sequence). There are 17 residues in the CDR3. The CDR3 loop reads CSARDGLAGGYSDTQYF. In DNA, the CDR3 is TGCAGTGCTAGAGACGGACTAGCGGGTGGTTATTCAGACACGCAGTATTTT.

The chain links TRBV4-1 to TRBJ2-1; 7 nucleotides line up with TRBD2. The ends lost 4 bases at V and 0 bases at J; junction bases unmatched: 3. This CDR3 spans 15 amino acids. The germline V gene encodes CDR1 MGHRA and CDR2 YSYEKL. Here the CDR3 DNA reads TGCGCCAGCAGCCTAGCGGGTGCCTCCTACAATGAGCAGTTCTTC. It is translated as CASSLAGASYNEQFF.

The rearrangement joins TRBV21-1 to TRBJ2-5; no DNA check was done on the table's D call, TRBD1. The last part of the DNA fits TRBJ2-7 better; the J call may be wrong. TRBV21-1 is shown as a pseudogene. CDR3 length equals 14 residues. The CDR3 loop reads CASSSRDRVPEQYF. CDR3 bases: TGTGCCAGCAGCAGCCGGGACAGGGTACCCGAGCAGTACTTC.

V usage is TRBV10-2 and J usage is TRBJ2-1; weak D call: TRBD1 (6 bases). Trimming cost V 3 bases and J 2 bases, with 11 bases left between them. CDR3 length equals 15 residues. Germline CDR1 and CDR2: WSHSY and SAAADI. This CDR3 reads CASSEQGVTYNEQFF. The CDR3, as DNA: TGCGCCAGCAGTGAACAGGGCGTTACCTACAATGAGCAGTTCTTC.

This clonotype was seen only a few times. V usage is TRBV4-3 and J usage is TRBJ1-6; D gene uncertain. Germline CDR1 reads LGHNA; CDR2 reads YSLEER. CDR3 length: 17 amino acids. V was clipped by 1 base and J by 0 bases, with 10 bases between them. CDR3 in amino acids: CASSQGRSSSYNSPLHF. In nucleotides, the CDR3 is TGCGCCAGCAGCCAAGGCCGAAGCAGCTCCTATAATTCACCCCTCCACTTT.

In nucleotides, the CDR3 is TGTGCCAGCAGTGAGGAGGGGGCGCTTGAGACCCAGTACTTC. This translates into CASSEEGALETQYF. The chain combines TRBV2 with TRBJ2-5; weak D call: TRBD1 (7 bases). The CDR3 sequence is 14 residues long. Germline loops: CDR1 SNHLY, CDR2 FYNNEI. Trimming removed 3 bases at V and 5 bases at J, with 13 bases between.

V gene TRBV5-1 combines with J gene TRBJ2-5; the D call may be TRBD1 or TRBD2 (6 bases each). Trimming removed 5 bases from V and 0 bases from J, with 17 bases in between. The CDR3 consists of 16 residues. Germline CDR1 reads SGHRS; CDR2 reads YFSETQ. CDR3 protein: CASSSRGANYQETQYF. In DNA form, the CDR3 reads TGCGCCAGCAGTTCGAGGGGGGCGAACTACCAAGAGACCCAGTACTTC. The full variable domain, completed using reference TRBV5-1 and TRBJ2-5, is KAGVTQTPRYLIKTRGQQVTLSCSPISGHRSVSWYQQTPGQGLQFLFEYFSETQRNKGNFPGRFSGRQFSNSRSEMNVSTLELGDSALYLCASSSRGANYQETQYFGPGTRLLVL.

V usage is TRBV4-3 and J usage is TRBJ1-4; D remains unclear. The germline V gene encodes CDR1 LGHNA and CDR2 YSLEER. V lost 0 bases, J lost 5 bases, and 16 bases lay in between. This CDR3 region has 17 residues. The CDR3 loop is CASSQDRSGRNNEKLFF. As DNA, the CDR3 is TGCGCCAGCAGCCAAGATAGGTCAGGACGGAACAATGAAAAACTGTTTTTT.

This clonotype appeared a few times. The V gene is TRBV6-2 or TRBV6-3, the J gene TRBJ2-5; no firm D call. The end of the DNA aligns better with TRBJ2-1, so the J call may be wrong. The germline V gene has CDR1 MNHEY and CDR2 SVGEGT. The CDR3 runs to 12 residues. In DNA, the CDR3 is TGTGCCAGCAGCCGGGTTTCCAATGAGCAGTTCTTC. Its translation is CASSRVSNEQFF.

In this sample, this clonotype turned up a few times. The chain carries TRBV3-1 and TRBJ1-2, with TRBD1 identical over 7 bases. Germline CDR1 is LGHDT and CDR2 is YNNKEL (reference sequence). The CDR3 has 16 residues. V lost 3 bases, J lost 2 bases, and 9 bases stayed unmatched. Here the CDR3 reads CASSQADRVVNYGYTF. CDR3 coding DNA: TGTGCCAGCAGCCAGGCTGACAGGGTGGTAAACTATGGCTACACCTTC.

This clonotype has a handful of counts. This rearrangement joins TRBV29-1 to TRBJ1-2; 9 bases are shared with TRBD1. The CDR3 contains 11 residues. Unmatched junction bases numbered 4, after V lost 6 bases and J lost 8 bases. CDR1 is SQVTM, CDR2 ANQGSEA, per germline. In nucleotides, the CDR3 is TGCAGCGTCGGGACAGGGAAAGGCTACACCTTC. Protein sequence: CSVGTGKGYTF.

This clonotype was found a few times. The chain recombines TRBV4-2 with TRBJ2-5, with D possibly TRBD1 on 6 matching bases. This CDR3 is 15 amino acids long. Germline CDR1 LGHNA, CDR2 YNFKEQ. The germline V and J ends were trimmed by 4 bases and 5 bases, with 17 bases remaining between them. The CDR3 region is CASSPEGGRRETQYF. The DNA of the CDR3 is TGTGCCAGCAGCCCCGAAGGGGGACGGAGGGAGACCCAGTACTTC.

This clonotype was counted between two and nine times. V and J are TRBV7-9 and TRBJ2-1, with TRBD1 matching over 7 bases. The end of the DNA fits TRBJ2-7 better, so the J call may be wrong. Looked up from germline, CDR1 is SEHNR and CDR2 is FQNEAQ (reference sequence). There are 13 residues in the CDR3. CDR3 residues: CASSLAAGGEQYF. The CDR3 DNA reads as TGTGCCAGCAGCTTAGCGGCAGGGGGCGAGCAGTACTTC.

The chain links TRBV27 to TRBJ2-4, with TRBD2 matching 8 bases. Germline CDR1 is MNHEY and CDR2 is SMNVEV (reference sequence). The CDR3 runs 20 residues. V lost 4 bases to trimming and J lost 0 bases; unmatched junction nucleotides: 17. CDR3 DNA: TGTGCCAGCAGTTGGGTGTTTGAGCGGGGGAAACATTTAGCCAAAAACATTCAGTACTTC. Amino acid sequence: CASSWVFERGKHLAKNIQYF.

The chain employs TRBV10-1 and TRBJ2-5; weak D call: TRBD1 (5 bases). CDR1 and CDR2 (germline): WNHNN, SYGVQD (reference sequence). The CDR3 totals 15 residues. The germline V and J ends were trimmed by 10 bases and 3 bases, with 21 bases remaining between them. CDR3 sequence (DNA): TGCGCCACCGAACCGATGGAACAGGACAAAGAGACCCAGTACTTC. Translation gives CATEPMEQDKETQYF.

This clonotype was counted a few times. The conserved phenylalanine or tryptophan normally closing the CDR3 is absent here, so this likely arose from a read error. In DNA, the CDR3 is TGTGCCAGCAGCTTAGCAATGGATCAGCCCCAGCATCTT. Translating gives CASSLAMDQPQHL. V usage is TRBV7-6 and J usage is TRBJ1-5; D remains ambiguous. Trimming shortened V by 0 bases and J by 5 bases, and 5 bases separated the two germline ends. This CDR3 region has 13 residues. Germline V CDR1 and CDR2: SGHVS, FNYEAQ.